A single sample gave rise to the 20 T cell receptor beta chains below, sequenced in a study of T cells in Graves' hyperthyroidism and ophthalmopathy. The TCR beta CDR3 regions underwent amplification using RNA transcripts as the source. First-round RT-PCR of the TCR CDR3 relied on the HTBI primer set. TCRdb itself ran the multiplex PCR reads through MiXCR, one entry per CDR3 protein. Found here are over 200,000 distinct CDR3 sequences, 17% of them singletons; the top ten hold under 65%. Sequenced input: blood. These receptors came from a man between 45 and 60 years old with Graves' hyperthyroidism.

This clonotype showed up many times. The chain joins TRBV6-2 or TRBV6-3 to TRBJ2-3, with unresolved D. The CDR3 has 13 amino acids. V was pared by 5 bases and J by 5 bases, with 11 bases between. Germline V gene sequence: CDR1 MNHEY, CDR2 SVGEGT. In DNA, the CDR3 is TGTGCCAGCAGTAACCTCCGAGTAGATACGCAGTATTTT. Amino acid sequence: CASSNLRVDTQYF.

This clonotype was seen a few times. V and J are TRBV5-4 and TRBJ1-2; D not resolved. This CDR3 comprises 14 residues. Trimming left V 4 bases short and J 0 bases short, with 10 bases between. Germline V lookup: CDR1 SGHNT, CDR2 YYREEE (reference sequence). The CDR3 DNA reads TGTGCCAGCAGCACAACGAGTCCTAACTATGGCTACACCTTC. Protein sequence: CASSTTSPNYGYTF.

With respect to this clonotype: One end of the junction does not line up with germline, which may come from a read error. This chain connects TRBV11-1 to TRBJ2-1, with 7 nucleotides matching TRBD2. Germline CDR1 SGHAT, CDR2 FQDESV (reference sequence). The length of the CDR3 is 16 residues. The CDR3: CASSQGLADSYNEQFF. The CDR3 coding sequence is TGCGCCAGCAGCCAAGGGCTAGCGGACTCCTACAATGAGCAGTTCTTC.

This clonotype was seen only a few times. The chain couples TRBV6-1 to TRBJ1-2; TRBD1 aligns across 9 bases. With 5 bases clipped from V and 7 bases from J, the junction kept 11 bases outside the gene matches. Germline CDR1 MNHNS, CDR2 SASEGT. This CDR3 is 15 amino acids long. The CDR3 nucleotides read TGTGCCAGCAGTTCGCCGGGACAGGGCCTAGGTGGCTACACCTTC. This sequence encodes CASSSPGQGLGGYTF.

The gene calls are TRBV28 and TRBJ2-7; 9 nucleotides line up with TRBD2. The trim removed 9 bases at V and 9 bases at J, leaving 21 bases unmatched. CDR1 is MDHEN and CDR2 is SYDVKM in the germline V gene. The CDR3 length is 16 residues. The CDR3 sequence is CASSLWGLASPQGQYF. The CDR3 region has the DNA TGTGCCAGTAGCCTGTGGGGACTAGCATCCCCTCAAGGGCAGTACTTC.

This clonotype was recorded many times. The chain employs TRBV7-2 and TRBJ2-6; possibly TRBD1 for D (5 bases). The V and J ends lost 1 base and 0 bases respectively, with 7 bases between them. The CDR3 loop spans 16 amino acids. Per the germline V gene, CDR1 is SGHTA and CDR2 is FQGNSA. The DNA for the CDR3 is TGTGCCAGCAGCTTAGGGGGCAACTCTGGGGCCAACGTCCTGACTTTC. It yields the protein CASSLGGNSGANVLTF.

This clonotype came up many times. The chain links TRBV29-1 to TRBJ2-1; TRBD1 might be the D (5 bases). Germline V gives CDR1 SQVTM, CDR2 ANQGSEA. Trimming pared 6 bases from V and 5 bases from J, leaving 11 bases between. The CDR3 runs to 12 residues. The CDR3 nucleotides read TGCAGCGTCGCATGGGGCCACAATGAGCAGTTCTTC. This encodes CSVAWGHNEQFF.

In its sample, this clonotype was seen many times. This chain connects TRBV18 to TRBJ1-1; perhaps TRBD1 as D (5 bases). Between the trimmed V and J ends, which lost 3 bases and 4 bases, there was a span of 15 bases. The CDR3 extends over 15 amino acids. The germline V gene encodes CDR1 KGHSH and CDR2 LQKENI. In DNA form, the CDR3 reads TGTGCCAGCTCACCGCAGAGGGGATATGTCACTGAAGCTTTCTTT. It encodes CASSPQRGYVTEAFF. Full variable domain (outside the CDR3, taken from reference TRBV18 and TRBJ1-1): NAGVMQNPRHLVRRRGQEARLRCSPMKGHSHVYWYRQLPEEGLKFMVYLQKENIIDESGMPKERFSAEFPKEGPSILRIQQVVRGDSAAYFCASSPQRGYVTEAFFGQGTRLTVV.

The chain carries TRBV5-6 and TRBJ2-3; D call uncertain. Germline loops: CDR1 SGHDT, CDR2 YYEEEE. The ends were cut back, 2 bases at V and 3 bases at J, with 16 bases in the middle. The length of the CDR3 is 16 residues. The CDR3 loop reads CASSLNSPFLTDTQYF. The CDR3 DNA reads as TGTGCCAGCAGCTTAAATAGCCCCTTTCTAACAGATACGCAGTATTTT. Complete variable domain (other parts from reference TRBV5-6 and TRBJ2-3): DAGVTQSPTHLIKTRGQQVTLRCSPKSGHDTVSWYQQALGQGPQFIFQYYEEEERQRGNFPDRFSGHQFPNYSSELNVNALLLGDSALYLCASSLNSPFLTDTQYFGPGTRLTVL.

This clonotype has just a few counts. The gene calls are TRBV5-6 and TRBJ2-7; the match to TRBD2 covers 7 bases. This CDR3 spans 14 amino acids. CDR1 and CDR2 from the germline V gene are SGHDT and YYEEEE. The V gene end was trimmed by 4 bases and the J gene end by 0 bases; junction bases not matched to a gene: 4. The CDR3 DNA follows: TGTGCCAGCAGCCGTCGCGGGAGCTCCTACGAGCAGTACTTC. Encoded protein: CASSRRGSSYEQYF.

At least ten counts were recorded for this clonotype. V usage is TRBV28 and J usage is TRBJ1-1; maybe TRBD1 (5 bases). The CDR3 consists of 18 residues. Germline V gives CDR1 MDHEN, CDR2 SYDVKM. The germline V and J ends were trimmed by 5 bases and 10 bases, with 32 bases remaining between them. Here the CDR3 DNA reads TGTGCCAGCAGTGAAACCATAGCCCCCCGGGACCCTGAGTTGTCAGCTTTCTTT. Translation gives CASSETIAPRDPELSAFF.

Ten or more counts support this clonotype. The chain combines TRBV5-1 with TRBJ1-1; D remains ambiguous. V dropped 6 bases and J dropped 0 bases, with 12 bases sitting between them. From germline, CDR1 is SGHRS and CDR2 YFSETQ. The CDR3 runs to 14 residues. The CDR3 sequence: CASKRVGLNTEAFF. The CDR3 region has the DNA TGCGCCAGCAAAAGGGTCGGTCTGAACACTGAAGCTTTCTTT. Complete variable domain (other parts from reference TRBV5-1 and TRBJ1-1): KAGVTQTPRYLIKTRGQQVTLSCSPISGHRSVSWYQQTPGQGLQFLFEYFSETQRNKGNFPGRFSGRQFSNSRSEMNVSTLELGDSALYLCASKRVGLNTEAFFGQGTRLTVV.

This clonotype was seen at least ten times. This chain links TRBV28 with TRBJ2-1, with 8 positions matching TRBD2. The J segment lost 3 bases and the V segment lost 3 bases, leaving 7 bases of the junction unmatched. Germline loops: CDR1 MDHEN, CDR2 SYDVKM. The CDR3 extends over 16 amino acids. The CDR3: CASSFLSSGFYNEQFF. The CDR3 DNA follows: TGTGCCAGCAGTTTTCTGTCTAGCGGGTTCTACAATGAGCAGTTCTTC.

This clonotype has at least ten counts. V usage is TRBV9 and J usage is TRBJ2-5, with 9 bases aligning to TRBD1. CDR1 and CDR2 (germline): SGDLS, YYNGEE. J gave up 2 bases and V 4 bases, and 3 bases lay outside the gene matches. CDR3 length: 14 amino acids. CDR3 sequence: CASSTGQGQETQYF. CDR3 DNA: TGTGCCAGCAGCACCGGACAGGGGCAAGAGACCCAGTACTTC.

This clonotype came up many times. The chain employs TRBV3-1 and TRBJ2-1; TRBD1 matches 12 bases. This CDR3 comprises 17 residues. Germline CDR1 is LGHDT and CDR2 is YNNKEL (reference sequence). The V segment lost 0 bases and the J segment 5 bases; nucleotides outside the gene matches: 5. CDR3 coding DNA: TGTGCCAGCAGCCAAGATTCCGGGACAGGGGGCCACAATGAGCAGTTCTTC. Its protein product is CASSQDSGTGGHNEQFF.

In its sample, this clonotype was seen many times. The chain is built from TRBV20-1 and TRBJ1-5; D not resolved. Deletions cut 5 bases from V and 7 bases from J, with 12 bases between. This CDR3 comprises 12 residues. Germline V gene lookup returns CDR1 DFQATT and CDR2 SNEGSKA (reference sequence). CDR3 sequence: CSASSAFQPQHF. The CDR3 nucleotides read TGCAGTGCTTCCTCGGCGTTCCAGCCCCAGCATTTT.

This clonotype was seen repeatedly, ten times or more. The J gene is TRBJ2-1, the V gene TRBV28; TRBD1 is a possible D gene (6 bases). Per germline, CDR1 MDHEN and CDR2 SYDVKM. The CDR3 runs 12 residues. Deletions cut 6 bases from V and 12 bases from J, with 15 bases between. CDR3 region: CASSPPEGGQFF. The CDR3 DNA follows: TGTGCCAGCAGCCCACCGGAAGGGGGGCAGTTCTTC.

This clonotype was detected many times. This chain joins TRBV30 and TRBJ1-5, with a weak D call TRBD1 (6 bases). CDR3 size: 15 residues. Trimming stripped 0 bases from V and 2 bases from J, with 11 bases between. Per the germline V gene, CDR1 is GTSNPN and CDR2 is SVGIG (reference sequence). CDR3 coding DNA: TGTGCCTGGAGTGTAGGAGGGGGAGGCAATCAGCCCCAGCATTTT. Translating it yields CAWSVGGGGNQPQHF. Full variable domain (outside the CDR3, taken from reference TRBV30 and TRBJ1-5): SQTIHQWPATLVQPVGSPLSLECTVEGTSNPNLYWYRQAAGRGLQLLFYSVGIGQISSEVPQNLSASRPQDRQFILSSKKLLLSDSGFYLCAWSVGGGGNQPQHFGDGTRLSIL.

This clonotype was found a few times. The J gene is TRBJ2-7, the V gene TRBV5-6; no definite D call. V lost 4 bases, J lost 6 bases, and 14 bases lay in between. The CDR3 sequence is 13 residues long. The germline V gene encodes CDR1 SGHDT and CDR2 YYEEEE. The CDR3 protein is CASSPTDGLEQYF. The CDR3 nucleotides are TGTGCCAGCAGCCCGACCGACGGTCTCGAGCAGTACTTC.

At least ten counts were recorded for this clonotype. The genes are TRBV4-1 and TRBJ2-7; 8 nucleotides match TRBD1. With 0 bases clipped from V and 6 bases from J, the junction kept 7 bases outside the gene matches. CDR1 MGHRA and CDR2 YSYEKL come from the germline V gene. This CDR3 has 15 residues. CDR3 DNA sequence: TGCGCCAGCAGCCAAGAAAGCCGGACAGGGATCGAGCAGTACTTC. This codes for CASSQESRTGIEQYF.